Below are 19 T cell receptor beta chains sequenced from a single sample in a study of blood T cell repertoires in COVID-19 (dated by TCRdb to about 2020). Libraries were made using the immunoSEQ multiplex PCR assay. TCRdb carries this immuneACCESS record with in-frame sequences only. Its versions omit some clonotypes, under half of them owing to an unresolved V gene in the studies checked, with the rest unexplained. The sample has 150,000 to 200,000 clones on record, 60% to 80% of them singletons. Of the sample, 17% falls within the top ten clones. Sample: peripheral blood. All receptors come from a man aged 55 to 70 with active or convalescent COVID-19.

This chain connects TRBV19 to TRBJ2-7; D possibly corresponds to TRBD1 (6 bases). The germline CDR1 and CDR2 sequences are LNHDA and SQIVND (reference sequence). The length of the CDR3 is 13 residues. V lost 1 base, J lost 5 bases, and 9 bases lay in between. The CDR3 DNA is TGTGCCAGTAGTATAGGGGCAGGGGACGAGCAGTACTTC. The encoded protein is CASSIGAGDEQYF.

This clone was counted once. The CDR3 loop is CRGSDREETQYF. DNA for the CDR3: TGTCGGGGATCAGACAGGGAAGAGACCCAGTACTTC. V is TRBV6-5 and J is TRBJ2-5; 7 bases fit TRBD1. CDR3 length: 12 residues. Germline V gene sequence: CDR1 MNHEY, CDR2 SVGAGI.

In its sample, this clone was seen once. This chain links TRBV4-1 with TRBJ1-5; TRBD1 agrees at 9 bases. CDR1 and CDR2 (germline): MGHRA, YSYEKL. The CDR3 consists of 16 residues. V lost 0 bases to trimming and J lost 7 bases; unmatched junction nucleotides: 7. The CDR3 DNA reads TGCGCCAGCAGCCAAGAGTACAGGGGGCCACGGCAGCCCCAGCATTTT. Translating gives CASSQEYRGPRQPQHF.

The chain uses TRBV28 and TRBJ1-5; 9 bases map to TRBD1. The junction had 11 bases not matched to a gene; V was cut back by 5 bases and J by 6 bases. Looked up from germline, CDR1 is MDHEN and CDR2 is SYDVKM. The CDR3 sequence is 16 residues long. In DNA form, the CDR3 reads TGTGCCAGCAGTCCACCGGACAGGGGAACCGGTCAGCCCCAGCATTTT. Protein sequence: CASSPPDRGTGQPQHF.

The chain recombines TRBV2 with TRBJ2-3; 8 bases match TRBD2. V was clipped by 6 bases and J by 2 bases; unmatched bases: 7. The V gene's germline CDR1 is SNHLY and CDR2 FYNNEI. CDR3 size: 15 residues. For the CDR3, the DNA is TGTGCCAGCAGGCCTAATAGCGGGAACACAGATACGCAGTATTTT. Translating gives CASRPNSGNTDTQYF.

The V gene is TRBV11-2, the J gene TRBJ2-4, with D maybe TRBD1 (5 bases). This CDR3 region has 15 residues. Trimming pared 5 bases from V and 0 bases from J, leaving 11 bases between. CDR1 is SGHAT and CDR2 is FQNNGV in the germline V gene. The CDR3 region is CASSLRQLAKNIQYF. The DNA of the CDR3 is TGTGCCAGCAGCCTCCGACAGCTAGCCAAAAACATTCAGTACTTC.

The chain is built from TRBV30 and TRBJ2-3; 9 bases are a match to TRBD2. The CDR3 loop spans 15 amino acids. J was trimmed by 4 bases and V by 2 bases; bases with no gene match: 7. CDR1 is GTSNPN, CDR2 SVGIG, per germline (reference sequence). CDR3 DNA sequence: TGTGCCTGGAGTAGGTATAGCGGGAGCGCAGATACGCAGTATTTT. The encoded protein is CAWSRYSGSADTQYF. The variable domain in full, completed from reference TRBV30 and TRBJ2-3, reads SQTIHQWPATLVQPVGSPLSLECTVEGTSNPNLYWYRQAAGRGLQLLFYSVGIGQISSEVPQNLSASRPQDRQFILSSKKLLLSDSGFYLCAWSRYSGSADTQYFGPGTRLTVL.

The chain couples TRBV6-4 to TRBJ2-7, with 8 bases matching TRBD1. The length of the CDR3 is 16 residues. Germline trimming cut 0 bases from V and 2 bases from J; bases unmatched to any gene: 6. Germline V CDR1 and CDR2: MRHNA, SNTAGT. CDR3 bases: TGTGCCAGCAGTGACTCGCCTCAGACAGGGGCCTACGAGCAGTACTTC. As protein: CASSDSPQTGAYEQYF.

This clone was detected only a few times. The chain carries TRBV7-6 and TRBJ1-1; D may be TRBD1 (5 bases). This CDR3 is built from 19 residues. Germline assignment: CDR1 SGHVS and CDR2 FNYEAQ. The V end lost 5 bases, the J end lost 6 bases, and 31 bases lay between the germline ends. CDR3 in amino acids: CASSTPVEGARWVKAEAFF. Here the CDR3 DNA reads TGTGCCAGCAGCACCCCCGTGGAAGGGGCGCGTTGGGTCAAGGCTGAAGCTTTCTTT.

The chain combines TRBV10-3 with TRBJ1-4; D gene unclear. The CDR3 is 14 amino acids. V was cut by 10 bases and J by 6 bases, with 18 bases left in between. In germline, CDR1 is ENHRY, CDR2 SYGVKD. The CDR3 sequence: CATREGGLDEKLFF. CDR3 DNA sequence: TGTGCCACCCGTGAGGGAGGGTTGGATGAAAAACTGTTTTTT.

The count of this clone is one. This rearrangement joins TRBV5-6 to TRBJ2-1, with 12 positions matching TRBD2. This CDR3 is 16 amino acids long. From germline, CDR1 is SGHDT and CDR2 YYEEEE. V gave up 3 bases and J gave up 3 bases; unmatched junction bases: 4. The CDR3 loop is CASSSLAGGDYNEQFF. DNA of the CDR3: TGTGCCAGCAGCTCCCTAGCGGGAGGGGACTACAATGAGCAGTTCTTC.

V usage is TRBV6-5 and J usage is TRBJ2-5, with 7 bases matching TRBD1. V trimming: 8 bases; J trimming: 9 bases; junction bases outside the gene matches: 15. Looked up from germline, CDR1 is MNHEY and CDR2 is SVGAGI. The CDR3 extends over 14 amino acids. CDR3 nucleotide sequence: TGTGCCAGCGGCAGAGGGGGCCAAGATGGGGCCCAGTACTTC. Translated, it gives CASGRGGQDGAQYF.

This clone was picked up many times. The V call is TRBV3-1 (or the pseudogene TRBV3-2), the J call TRBJ2-3, with TRBD2 matching over 9 bases. The CDR3 loop spans 17 amino acids. V was clipped by 4 bases and J by 3 bases; unmatched bases: 11. Germline V gene data show CDR1 as LGHDT and CDR2 as YNNKEL (reference sequence). Here the CDR3 DNA reads TGTGCCAGCAGCCGTGAAGCGGGAGGTCGGGTGACAGATACGCAGTATTTT. It specifies CASSREAGGRVTDTQYF.

This rearrangement joins TRBV10-3 to TRBJ2-2, with 8 bases identical to TRBD1. Losses at the gene ends were 7 bases for V and 1 base for J; bases not matched to a gene: 5. Germline V gene sequence: CDR1 ENHRY, CDR2 SYGVKD. This CDR3 has 15 amino acids. Here the CDR3 reads CAITPDRGNTGELFF. For the CDR3, the DNA is TGTGCCATCACGCCCGACAGGGGGAACACCGGGGAGCTGTTTTTT.

The rearrangement joins TRBV7-2 to TRBJ2-4; D is possibly TRBD2 (6 bases). Germline lookup yields CDR1 SGHTA and CDR2 FQGNSA. With 6 bases removed from V and 3 bases from J, the gap between germline ends came to 9 bases. The CDR3 has 13 amino acids. The CDR3 nucleotides are TGTGCCAGCAGGGGACTCCGCAAAAACATTCAGTACTTC. It translates to CASRGLRKNIQYF.

The chain uses TRBV19 and TRBJ2-7; 9 bases line up with TRBD1. V dropped 11 bases and J dropped 5; count of bases not matched to a gene: 10. This CDR3 comprises 13 residues. Per the germline V gene, CDR1 is LNHDA and CDR2 is SQIVND (reference sequence). CDR3 sequence reads: CAAGTGSNHEQYF. The CDR3 bases are TGTGCCGCCGGGACAGGGAGTAACCACGAGCAGTACTTC.

The chain links TRBV29-1 to TRBJ2-1; a weak D match, TRBD2 (5 bases). The V gene's germline CDR1 is SQVTM and CDR2 ANQGSEA. The CDR3 runs 11 residues. V was cut by 3 bases and J by 8 bases, with 8 bases left in between. The CDR3 protein is CSVEEVDEQFF. DNA for the CDR3: TGCAGCGTTGAGGAGGTAGATGAGCAGTTCTTC.

The chain joins TRBV7-9 to TRBJ2-3; no definite D call. There are 12 residues in the CDR3. V lost 5 bases and J 4 bases, leaving 7 bases between the germline ends. CDR1 and CDR2 from the germline V gene are SEHNR and FQNEAQ (reference sequence). DNA of the CDR3: TGTGCCAGCAGCCCCCTAGCAGATACGCAGTATTTT. This codes for CASSPLADTQYF.

A word on this clone: One end of the junction is discordant with germline, which a read error may explain. The chain recombines TRBV19 with TRBJ2-7; 9 bases are shared with TRBD2. Germline assignment: CDR1 LNHDA and CDR2 SQIVND (reference sequence). The CDR3 consists of 13 residues. CDR3 amino acids: CASSSGRGDEQYF. The CDR3 nucleotides are TGTGCCAGCAGTAGCGGGAGAGGCGACGAGCAGTACTTC.